The 10 T cell receptor beta chains below come from one sample, sequenced in a study of blood T cell repertoires in COVID-19. Only in-frame clones appear in the TCRdb table, and some are missing; sequencing was by immunoSEQ multiplex PCR. The profile covers around 16,000 clones, with approximately 88% appearing a single time and roughly a quarter taken by the ten largest. The sequencing input was peripheral blood. These receptors all come from a man in his sixties with acute or convalescent COVID-19.

This chain uses TRBV6-5 with TRBJ1-2; D call uncertain. CDR1 and CDR2 from the germline V gene are MNHEY and SVGAGI. Trimming left V 11 bases short and J 4 bases short, with 11 bases between. The CDR3 runs to 11 residues. This CDR3 is CAVTVGYGYTF. CDR3 nucleotides: TGTGCCGTCACCGTCGGCTATGGCTACACCTTC.

V is TRBV6-5 and J is TRBJ2-2, with D possibly being TRBD1 (6 bases). The CDR3 totals 15 residues. CDR1 is MNHEY and CDR2 is SVGAGI in the germline V gene. V lost 5 bases and J 3 bases, leaving 13 bases between the germline ends. DNA of the CDR3: TGTGCCAGCAGTCCAACAGGGCTCCACACCGGGGAGCTGTTTTTT. Protein sequence: CASSPTGLHTGELFF.

The rearrangement joins TRBV18 to TRBJ2-5; possibly TRBD2 for D (5 bases). Germline values: CDR1 KGHSH, CDR2 LQKENI. Trimming took off 5 bases at V and 5 bases at J, with 12 bases between the two ends. The CDR3 extends over 13 amino acids. The CDR3 DNA sequence: TGTGCCAGCTCAGTTTCGGGGTTCGAGACCCAGTACTTC. Residues: CASSVSGFETQYF.

The chain is built from TRBV28 and TRBJ1-2; TRBD1 matches at 7 bases. With V trimmed by 5 bases and J by 4 bases, 4 bases remained unmatched. Germline loops: CDR1 MDHEN, CDR2 SYDVKM. The length of the CDR3 is 13 residues. The CDR3 DNA follows: TGTGCCAGCAGTGGGACAGAATCCTATGGCTACACCTTC. Translated, it gives CASSGTESYGYTF.

The J gene is TRBJ2-7, the V gene TRBV5-1; D might be TRBD2 (6 bases). The CDR3 has 13 residues. V lost 0 bases and J lost 6, with 10 bases in between. CDR1 is SGHRS and CDR2 is YFSETQ in the germline V gene. CDR3 sequence reads: CASSLGFGGEQYF. DNA of the CDR3: TGCGCCAGCAGCTTGGGGTTCGGGGGCGAGCAGTACTTC.

The chain joins TRBV6-6 to TRBJ1-5; tentative D call: TRBD1 (6 bases). The CDR3 runs to 12 residues. The germline CDR1 and CDR2 sequences are MNHNY and SVGAGI (reference sequence). V was cut by 6 bases and J by 7 bases, with 10 bases left in between. As DNA, the CDR3 is TGTGCCAGCAGCGCAGGGGAACAGCCCCAGCATTTT. Its translation is CASSAGEQPQHF.

V is TRBV18 and J is TRBJ1-3; no reliable D call. CDR1 KGHSH and CDR2 LQKENI come from the germline V gene. CDR3 length: 17 amino acids. The V end lost 0 bases, the J end lost 2 bases, and 14 bases lay between the germline ends. The CDR3 sequence is CASSPPSPTLPGNTIYF. The CDR3 DNA follows: TGTGCCAGCTCACCACCGTCGCCAACTCTCCCTGGAAACACCATATATTTT.

This chain links TRBV2 with TRBJ1-3; TRBD1 matches 11 bases. V shed 11 bases, J shed 1 base, and the junction held 7 bases outside the gene matches. Germline CDR1 is SNHLY and CDR2 is FYNNEI. The CDR3 contains 15 residues. DNA for the CDR3: TGTGCCGGATGCCGGGACAGGGGGTCTGGAAACACCATATATTTT. Its protein is CAGCRDRGSGNTIYF.

The chain uses TRBV28 and TRBJ2-5; D call uncertain. The germline V and J ends were trimmed by 7 bases and 4 bases, with 13 bases remaining between them. The CDR3 is made up of 13 amino acids. Germline V gene lookup returns CDR1 MDHEN and CDR2 SYDVKM. CDR3: CASIQANRETQYF. As DNA, the CDR3 is TGTGCCAGCATCCAGGCCAATCGAGAGACCCAGTACTTC.

The V call is TRBV2, the J call TRBJ1-1, with TRBD1 identical over 9 bases. This CDR3 is 14 amino acids long. V shed 5 bases, J shed 2 bases, and the junction held 3 bases outside the gene matches. CDR1 SNHLY and CDR2 FYNNEI come from the germline V gene. The CDR3 DNA sequence: TGTGCCAGCAGTAAGGGACAGGGTAACACTGAAGCTTTCTTT. Translated: CASSKGQGNTEAFF. Using reference TRBV2 and TRBJ1-1 for the parts outside the CDR3, the full variable domain is EPEVTQTPSHQVTQMGQEVILRCVPISNHLYFYWYRQILGQKVEFLVSFYNNEISEKSEIFDDQFSVERPDGSNFTLKIRSTKLEDSAMYFCASSKGQGNTEAFFGQGTRLTVV.